The 20 T cell receptor beta chains reported below all come from one sample, sequenced in a study of blood T cell repertoires in COVID-19. The assay was immunoSEQ multiplex PCR, and TCRdb's table has in-frame clones only and misses some. The sample has 70,000 or so clones; more than 75% are singletons. The sample consisted of peripheral blood. The receptors stem from a human donor in a cohort sampled during active COVID-19.

J is TRBJ2-4 and V is TRBV6-5, with TRBD2 matching 12 bases. Germline-derived CDR1 and CDR2 are MNHEY and SVGAGI. The CDR3 is 15 amino acids. The V gene end was trimmed by 5 bases and the J gene end by 9 bases; junction bases not matched to a gene: 8. The CDR3 DNA reads TGTGCCAGCAGTCGCCGACTAGCGGGAGATGTCATTCAGTACTTC. Translated, it gives CASSRRLAGDVIQYF.

The V and J genes are TRBV3-1 (or the pseudogene TRBV3-2) and TRBJ2-7; 9 bases align to TRBD2. J lost 7 bases, V lost 6 bases, and 10 bases had no gene match. The CDR3 extends over 14 amino acids. CDR1 and CDR2 (germline): LGHDT, YNNKEL (reference sequence). The CDR3 DNA sequence: TGTGCCAGCAGTCACGGGACTAGCATGGGGGAGCAGTACTTC. Translating gives CASSHGTSMGEQYF.

The gene calls are TRBV10-3 and TRBJ2-7; D gene unclear. Germline-derived CDR1 and CDR2 are ENHRY and SYGVKD. The CDR3 totals 12 residues. V lost 4 bases to trimming and J lost 7 bases, with 11 bases between them. CDR3 nucleotides: TGTGCCATCAGTGGCCCGGGTGGAGAGCAGTACTTC. Translation gives CAISGPGGEQYF.

Many counts were recorded for this clone. The gene calls are TRBV30 and TRBJ2-7, with D possibly matching TRBD1 (8 bases). The germline V gene has CDR1 GTSNPN and CDR2 SVGIG (reference sequence). This CDR3 is built from 16 residues. The V end lost 0 bases, the J end lost 3 bases, and 18 bases lay between the germline ends. The CDR3, as DNA: TGTGCCTGGAGTGTTCCACAGGGGGGGGTTTACTACGAGCAGTACTTC. It encodes CAWSVPQGGVYYEQYF.

DNA of the CDR3: TGTGCCAGCAGCCTGAGGACTGAAGCTTTCTTT. Protein product: CASSLRTEAFF. This sequence joins TRBV12-3 or TRBV12-4 and TRBJ1-1, with D uncertain. The CDR3 runs 11 residues. Trimming took 6 bases from V and 5 from J, leaving 7 bases between them.

V and J are TRBV10-1 and TRBJ2-7; 8 nucleotides match TRBD1. The CDR3 runs to 14 residues. Germline V lookup: CDR1 WNHNN, CDR2 SYGVQD (reference sequence). V lost 3 bases and J lost 5; bases outside the gene matches: 6. The CDR3 loop is CASSEGTGINEQYF. Written as DNA, the CDR3 is TGCGCCAGCAGTGAAGGGACAGGTATTAACGAGCAGTACTTC.

As to this clone: At one end, the junction sequence differs from germline, possibly due to a read error. The chain recombines TRBV7-7 with TRBJ2-5; perhaps TRBD2 as D (5 bases). From germline, CDR1 is SSHAT and CDR2 FNYEAQ (reference sequence). The length of the CDR3 is 13 residues. The CDR3 nucleotides read TGTGCTAGCAGCTTTAATCCGGGGGAGACCCAGTACTTC. This codes for CASSFNPGETQYF.

The rearrangement links TRBV29-1 to TRBJ2-7; 8 positions agree with TRBD1. Unmatched junction bases numbered 7, after V lost 4 bases and J lost 2 bases. CDR3 length equals 14 residues. Germline V gene sequence: CDR1 SQVTM, CDR2 ANQGSEA. The CDR3 region is CSVVLGQAPYEQYF. For the CDR3, the DNA is TGCAGCGTTGTTTTGGGACAGGCCCCCTACGAGCAGTACTTC.

The V call is TRBV28, the J call TRBJ1-4; TRBD1 agrees at 7 bases. Trimming removed 3 bases from V and 1 base from J; junction bases left unmatched: 5. CDR3 length: 16 residues. In germline, CDR1 is MDHEN, CDR2 SYDVKM. CDR3 loop: CASSFPGQRTNEKLFF. The DNA of the CDR3 is TGTGCCAGCAGTTTCCCGGGACAGCGAACTAATGAAAAACTGTTTTTT.

The V gene is TRBV28, the J gene TRBJ2-3, with TRBD1 matching 11 bases. Unmatched junction bases numbered 9, after V lost 3 bases and J lost 7 bases. The V gene's germline CDR1 is MDHEN and CDR2 SYDVKM. The CDR3 spans 16 residues. CDR3 coding DNA: TGTGCCAGCAGTTTCCCAAGGACAGGGGGCGCTTATACGCAGTATTTT. This sequence encodes CASSFPRTGGAYTQYF.

This chain joins TRBV6-1 and TRBJ1-1; no clear D gene. The germline V gene has CDR1 MNHNS and CDR2 SASEGT. V dropped 3 bases and J dropped 0 bases, with 14 bases sitting between them. The CDR3 length is 16 residues. This CDR3 reads CASSDLHITMNTEAFF. The CDR3 bases are TGTGCCAGCAGTGACCTTCATATTACAATGAACACTGAAGCTTTCTTT.

The chain employs TRBV5-1 and TRBJ2-7; maybe TRBD1 (6 bases). Germline lookup yields CDR1 SGHRS and CDR2 YFSETQ. V dropped 0 bases and J dropped 4 bases, with 8 bases sitting between them. The CDR3 runs to 13 residues. The chain's CDR3 is CASSLGTEYEQYF. The CDR3 DNA reads as TGCGCCAGCAGCTTGGGGACAGAATACGAGCAGTACTTC.

V is TRBV7-9 and J is TRBJ2-6, with 8 bases matching TRBD2. With 5 bases clipped from V and 0 bases from J, the junction kept 9 bases outside the gene matches. CDR3 size: 18 residues. Germline CDR1 SEHNR, CDR2 FQNEAQ (reference sequence). The CDR3 nucleotides are TGTGCCAGCAGCCCAAGACTAGCGCCTAGCTCTGGGGCCAACGTCCTGACTTTC. It specifies CASSPRLAPSSGANVLTF.

The CDR3 loop is CATSGQVAYEQYF. In DNA form, the CDR3 reads TGTGCCACCAGTGGACAGGTAGCCTACGAGCAGTACTTC. The genes are TRBV24-1 and TRBJ2-7; a possible D gene is TRBD1 (6 bases). Germline V gene lookup returns CDR1 KGHDR and CDR2 SFDVKD. This CDR3 has 13 amino acids. V lost 5 bases, J lost 2 bases, and 9 bases lay in between.

The J gene is TRBJ1-3, the V gene TRBV15; D might be TRBD1 (6 bases). V gave up 3 bases and J gave up 0 bases, with 12 bases separating them. The CDR3 totals 16 residues. Germline-derived CDR1 and CDR2 are LNHNV and YYDKDF (reference sequence). The CDR3: CATSRDSPFSGNTIYF. CDR3 nucleotide sequence: TGTGCCACCAGCAGGGACAGTCCCTTCTCTGGAAACACCATATATTTT.

The V gene is TRBV5-6, the J gene TRBJ1-5, with 9 nucleotides matching TRBD1. The V gene's germline CDR1 is SGHDT and CDR2 YYEEEE. The CDR3 length is 14 residues. V was clipped by 4 bases and J by 5 bases; unmatched bases: 4. CDR3 sequence (DNA): TGTGCCAGCAGCGCGACAGGGGGGGATCAGCCCCAGCATTTT. This encodes CASSATGGDQPQHF.

This clone was detected a few times. V is TRBV24-1 and J is TRBJ2-7, with 7 positions matching TRBD1. The CDR3 covers 14 residues. With V trimmed by 7 bases and J by 2 bases, 7 bases remained unmatched. Germline V CDR1 and CDR2: KGHDR, SFDVKD. The CDR3 loop is CATSPTGATYEQYF. In DNA, the CDR3 is TGTGCCACCAGCCCTACAGGGGCCACCTACGAGCAGTACTTC.

The J gene is TRBJ1-6, the V gene TRBV13, with no clear D. V shed 5 bases and J shed 8 bases, with 22 bases lying between them. The germline V gene has CDR1 PRHDT and CDR2 FYEKMQ (reference sequence). This CDR3 comprises 17 residues. The CDR3 loop is CASSQSILDSRDSPLHF. The CDR3 DNA reads TGTGCCAGCAGCCAAAGTATCTTGGATAGCCGGGATTCACCCCTCCACTTT.

Relative to its sample, this clone is medium-sized. The chain recombines TRBV28 with TRBJ2-2; TRBD1 agrees at 11 bases. CDR3 length equals 15 residues. Germline CDR1 is MDHEN and CDR2 is SYDVKM. V was pared by 7 bases and J by 4 bases, with 5 bases of the junction left unmatched. DNA of the CDR3: TGTGCCAGCACCGCCGGACAGGGGGCCACCGGGGAGCTGTTTTTT. This translates into CASTAGQGATGELFF. Together with reference TRBV28 and TRBJ2-2, the CDR3 gives the full variable domain: DVKVTQSSRYLVKRTGEKVFLECVQDMDHENMFWYRQDPGLGLRLIYFSYDVKMKEKGDIPEGYSVSREKKERFSLILESASTNQTSMYLCASTAGQGATGELFFGEGSRLTVL.

The V and J genes are TRBV6-5 and TRBJ1-2; possible D gene TRBD1, 6 bases. The V gene's germline CDR1 is MNHEY and CDR2 SVGAGI. V dropped 2 bases and J dropped 8 bases, with 21 bases sitting between them. The CDR3 spans 16 residues. The CDR3 reads CASSYDGQGKWWGYTF. The CDR3 bases are TGTGCCAGCAGTTACGACGGCCAGGGGAAATGGTGGGGCTACACCTTC.